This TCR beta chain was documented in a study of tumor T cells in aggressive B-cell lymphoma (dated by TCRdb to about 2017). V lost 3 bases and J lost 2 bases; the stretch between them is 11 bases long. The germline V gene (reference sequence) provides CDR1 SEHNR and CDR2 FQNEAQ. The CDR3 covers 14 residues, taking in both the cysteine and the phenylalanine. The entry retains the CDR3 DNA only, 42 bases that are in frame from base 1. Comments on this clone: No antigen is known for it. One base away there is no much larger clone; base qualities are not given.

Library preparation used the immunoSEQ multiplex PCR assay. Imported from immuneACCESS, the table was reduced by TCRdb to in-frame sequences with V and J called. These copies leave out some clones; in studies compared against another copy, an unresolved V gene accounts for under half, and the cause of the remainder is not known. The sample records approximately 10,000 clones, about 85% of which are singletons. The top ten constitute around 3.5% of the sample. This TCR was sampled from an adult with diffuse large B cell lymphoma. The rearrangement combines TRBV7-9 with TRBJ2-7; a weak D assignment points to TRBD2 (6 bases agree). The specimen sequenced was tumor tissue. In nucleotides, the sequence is TGTGCCAGCAGCTTCGGGGGAGAAACCTACGAGCAGTACTTC. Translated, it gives CASSFGGETYEQYF.